Listed here are 7 T cell receptor beta chains from one sample, sequenced in a study of CD8 T cells in ankylosing spondylitis. General study findings and limits: A motif of fewer than ten highly homologous TCR beta variants was seen as apparently characteristic of ankylosing spondylitis blood.

These receptors' antigens are unknown. TCRdb processed the 5' RACE reads anew with MiXCR; each CDR3 protein has one entry. This table holds fewer than 750,000 distinct CDR3 sequences, around 17% found once. The sequencing sample was made of blood, either unsorted or a sorted T cell fraction (not recorded which). These receptors were taken from a male donor with ankylosing spondylitis.

V gene TRBV3-1 combines with J gene TRBJ2-1; maybe TRBD2 (5 bases). Germline V lookup: CDR1 LGHDT, CDR2 YNNKEL (reference sequence). CDR3 length: 15 residues. V shed 2 bases and J shed 3 bases, with 11 bases lying between them. Written as DNA, the CDR3 is TGTGCCAGCAGCCAACATACCAGCGGCTACAATGAGCAGTTCTTC. Residues: CASSQHTSGYNEQFF.

This clonotype occurred many times. The genes are TRBV6-1 and TRBJ1-4, with D maybe TRBD1 (5 bases). The germline V and J ends were trimmed by 6 bases and 3 bases, with 11 bases remaining between them. The CDR3 runs 14 residues. Germline CDR1 MNHNS, CDR2 SASEGT. CDR3 loop: CASSRGAANEKLFF. The CDR3 nucleotides are TGTGCCAGCAGCCGCGGGGCTGCTAATGAAAAACTGTTTTTT.

This clonotype showed up just once. This chain links TRBV27 with TRBJ1-1; TRBD1 might be the D (6 bases). The CDR3 sequence is 13 residues long. V shed 11 bases and J shed 4 bases, with 17 bases lying between them. The V gene's germline CDR1 is MNHEY and CDR2 SMNVEV (reference sequence). In DNA form, the CDR3 reads TGTGCCTCCTCAGGGGCACGGGGCACTGAAGCTTTCTTT. This sequence encodes CASSGARGTEAFF.

The chain is built from TRBV20-1 and TRBJ1-5, with a weak D call TRBD1 (5 bases). This CDR3 has 15 residues. The germline gives CDR1 DFQATT, CDR2 SNEGSKA (reference sequence). The germline V and J ends were trimmed by 1 base and 4 bases, with 14 bases remaining between them. The CDR3, as DNA: TGCAGTGCTAGAGTAGGGTCAGGGCTAAATCAGCCCCAGCATTTT. This translates into CSARVGSGLNQPQHF.

J is TRBJ2-5 and V is TRBV12-3 or TRBV12-4; 10 positions match TRBD2. The CDR3 consists of 13 residues. The ends lost 6 bases at V and 5 bases at J; junction bases unmatched: 3. CDR3 in DNA: TGTGCCAGCAGCTGGACTAGCGGCGAGACCCAGTACTTC. Translating gives CASSWTSGETQYF.

V is TRBV20-1 and J is TRBJ1-5, with TRBD1 as a possible D gene (6 bases). V lost 0 bases and J 0 bases, leaving 18 bases between the germline ends. Germline V gene lookup returns CDR1 DFQATT and CDR2 SNEGSKA (reference sequence). This CDR3 contains 18 residues. The CDR3 here is CSARDLTGHAYSNQPQHF. In DNA, the CDR3 is TGCAGTGCTAGAGATCTTACGGGACACGCATATAGCAATCAGCCCCAGCATTTT.

This clonotype was picked up a small number of times. The chain recombines TRBV7-8 with TRBJ1-2; no firm D call. The CDR3 is 14 residues long. Trimming removed 7 bases from V and 4 bases from J, with 16 bases in between. Looked up from germline, CDR1 is SGHVS and CDR2 is FQNEAQ. The CDR3 loop is CASTRGSGAYGYTF. The CDR3 nucleotides are TGTGCCAGCACCCGAGGGAGCGGCGCCTATGGCTACACCTTC.